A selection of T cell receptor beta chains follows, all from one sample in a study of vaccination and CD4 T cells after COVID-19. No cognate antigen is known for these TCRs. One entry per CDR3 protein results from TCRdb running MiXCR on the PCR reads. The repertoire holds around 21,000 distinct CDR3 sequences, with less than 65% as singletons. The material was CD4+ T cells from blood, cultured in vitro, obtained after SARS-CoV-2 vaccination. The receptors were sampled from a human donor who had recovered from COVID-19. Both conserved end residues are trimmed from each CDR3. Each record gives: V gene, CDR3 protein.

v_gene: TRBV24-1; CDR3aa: ATSEPSGTGIADTQY
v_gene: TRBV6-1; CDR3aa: ASAGGQETQY
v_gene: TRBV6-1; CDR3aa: ASSGTGMGEQY
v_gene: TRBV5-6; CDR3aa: ASSLGGRPEAF
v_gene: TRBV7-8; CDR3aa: ASSPTAAGYT
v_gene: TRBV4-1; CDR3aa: ASSRGETNTEAF
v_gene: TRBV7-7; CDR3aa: ASSLSVISELRTGNQPQH
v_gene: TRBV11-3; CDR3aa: ASSLRPTIGHEQY
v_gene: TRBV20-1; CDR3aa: SARGTGNAEAF
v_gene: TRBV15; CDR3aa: ATSRDLEEGQETQY
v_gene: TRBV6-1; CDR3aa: ASSEFGRGFYEQY
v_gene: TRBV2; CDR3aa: ASSRGGYNEQF
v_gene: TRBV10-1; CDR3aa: AITQGGDADTQY
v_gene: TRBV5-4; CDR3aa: ASSSPDRGPYEQY
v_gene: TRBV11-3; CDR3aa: ASSTGQRNTEAF
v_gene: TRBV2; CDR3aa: ASGSTGGDSPLH
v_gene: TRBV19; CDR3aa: ASSYDRGSYNEQF
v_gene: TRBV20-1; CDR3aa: SAGTNREQY
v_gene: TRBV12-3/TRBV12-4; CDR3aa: ASSLAAVQPQH
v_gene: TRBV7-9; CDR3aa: ASSLDGQSNQPQH
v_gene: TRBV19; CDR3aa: ASSPRITGFTEAF
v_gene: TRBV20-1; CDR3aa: SARVGRDTEAF
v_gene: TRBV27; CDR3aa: ASTFGAGSPLH
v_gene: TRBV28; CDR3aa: ASSSLRVIYGYT
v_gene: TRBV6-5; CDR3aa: ASSYSTGVNSPLH
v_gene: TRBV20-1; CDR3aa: SARGLGRLDNSPLH
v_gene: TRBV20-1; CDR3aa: SASRLAGGQVAEQY
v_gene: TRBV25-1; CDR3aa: ASSGGRSSYNEQF
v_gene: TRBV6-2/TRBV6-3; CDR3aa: ASSYGGTRVETQY
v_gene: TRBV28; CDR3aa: ASSGKTATTYEQY
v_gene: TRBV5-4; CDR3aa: ASSPGPDGYT
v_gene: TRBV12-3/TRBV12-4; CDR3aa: ASSGGVGAGRGEQY
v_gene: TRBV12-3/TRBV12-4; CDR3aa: ASKGVSNQPQH
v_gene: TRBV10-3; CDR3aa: AISEPRGGAKAF
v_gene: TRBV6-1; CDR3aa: ASSPPDPGPQH
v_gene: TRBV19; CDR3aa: ASSMSPVLETQY
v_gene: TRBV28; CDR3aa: ASTILTPGGEGGYT
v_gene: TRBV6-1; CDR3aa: ASSEQDTGELF
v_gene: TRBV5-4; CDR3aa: ASSLGPFYEQY
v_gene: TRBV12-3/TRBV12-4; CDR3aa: ASSLGGQNSPLH
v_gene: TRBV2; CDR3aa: ASRPDRAGEKLF
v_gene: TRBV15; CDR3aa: ATSSSKGDRGGSPLH
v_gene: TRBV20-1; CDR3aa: SARDRTNSLYGYT
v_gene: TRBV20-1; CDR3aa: SAPRDNQIRAF
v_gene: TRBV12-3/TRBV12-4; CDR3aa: ATRGSLSNSPLH
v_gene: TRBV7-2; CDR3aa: ASSLRAGNTEAF
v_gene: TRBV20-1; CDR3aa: SARRGLAGPNTETQY